This record looks at one T cell receptor beta chain sequence and its context. This sample is part of a study of blood T cell repertoires in COVID-19. Looking at the study overall: Acute and convalescent COVID-19 specimens originated in the United States, Italy and Spain. The analysed material was cDNA or gDNA that came from T cells, B-cell-depleted T cells, or PBMCs.

Authors' processing steps: Reference gene primer amplification in the assay estimated nucleated cell counts. Here immunoSEQ multiplex PCR was the method, and the copy in TCRdb shows in-frame clones only, minus some. Clonal size and the V and J genes are those of that table, whereas D and trimming came from the DNA. The table has around 22,000 clones, 87% seen once. CDR1 GTSNPN and CDR2 SVGIG come from the germline V gene (reference sequence). V lost 4 bases and J lost 2; bases outside the gene matches: 13. This CDR3 is 19 amino acids long. The sequence was collected from a human donor with active COVID-19. The donor label of this sample is uncertain. The source material was peripheral blood. This rearrangement joins TRBV30 to TRBJ2-5; 16 bases are a match to TRBD2. The CDR3 sequence is CAWITPLGLAGGKQETQYF. CDR3 nucleotide sequence: TGTGCCTGGATCACACCCCTGGGACTAGCGGGGGGGAAGCAAGAGACCCAGTACTTC.